The source of this TCR beta chain is a study of T cells after yellow fever vaccination. V lost 0 bases and J 2 bases, leaving 20 bases between the germline ends. CDR3 length equals 18 residues. Germline loops: CDR1 LNHNV, CDR2 YYDKDF (reference sequence). Via MiXCR, TCRdb re-called the 5' RACE reads, giving one row per CDR3 protein. The sample carries approximately 450,000 distinct CDR3 sequences, over 15% recorded once. In the case of this clonotype: The antigen remains unidentified.

Study-wide findings and caveats: The booster response re-showed most primary clones: roughly 97% CD4, 88% CD8.

The V call is TRBV15, the J call TRBJ2-7, with D possibly matching TRBD1 (6 bases). The sequencing used PBMCs, collected before the yellow fever booster vaccination. The sequence was collected from a man aged 18 to 30 who received the YFV17D yellow fever vaccine. CDR3 in amino acids: CATSRDLYRERDAYEQYF. The CDR3 coding sequence is TGTGCCACCAGCAGAGATCTTTACAGGGAGAGGGATGCCTACGAGCAGTACTTC.